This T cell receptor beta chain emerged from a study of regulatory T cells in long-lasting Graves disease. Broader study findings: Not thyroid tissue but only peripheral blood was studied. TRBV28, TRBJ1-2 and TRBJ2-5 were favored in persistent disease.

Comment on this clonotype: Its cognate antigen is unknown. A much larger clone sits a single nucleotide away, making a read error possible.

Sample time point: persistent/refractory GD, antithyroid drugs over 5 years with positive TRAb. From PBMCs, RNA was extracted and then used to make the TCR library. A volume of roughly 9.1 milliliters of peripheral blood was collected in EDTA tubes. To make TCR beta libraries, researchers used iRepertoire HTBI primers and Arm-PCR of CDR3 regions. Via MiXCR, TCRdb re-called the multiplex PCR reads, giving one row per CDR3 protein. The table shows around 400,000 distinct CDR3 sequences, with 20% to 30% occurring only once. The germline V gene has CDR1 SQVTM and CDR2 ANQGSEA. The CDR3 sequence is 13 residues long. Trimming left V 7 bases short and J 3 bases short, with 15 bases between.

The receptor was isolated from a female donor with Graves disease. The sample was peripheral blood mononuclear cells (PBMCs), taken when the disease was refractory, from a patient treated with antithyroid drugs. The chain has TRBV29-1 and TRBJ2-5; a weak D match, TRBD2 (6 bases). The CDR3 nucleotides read TGCAGCGCTGGGGGGACTGCTGAAGAGACCCAGTACTTC. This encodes CSAGGTAEETQYF.